These 24 T cell receptor beta chains were sequenced from one sample in a study of blood T cells in healthy people across ages (dated by TCRdb to the mid-2010s). The library came from 5' RACE. These reads were obtained on an Illumina HiSeq 2500. A second PCR of about 7 to 12 cycles was run with a J-beta primer mix and a sample-barcoded 5' primer. The public reads were reprocessed in TCRdb via fastp at Q25 and MiXCR, keeping in-frame beta chains. Every CDR3 protein is listed once, alongside the most common genes and DNA of its rows. Recorded for this sample are 600,000 to 1,000,000 distinct CDR3 sequences; roughly 64% of them occurred a single time. The biggest ten clones account for around 22% of the sample. Specimen: blood. The receptors originated from a young man in good health.

The chain recombines TRBV7-2 with TRBJ2-1; 8 bases fit TRBD2. CDR1 SGHTA and CDR2 FQGNSA come from the germline V gene. Trimming took 1 base from V and 10 from J; bases not matched to a gene: 3. The CDR3 covers 13 residues. In DNA form, the CDR3 reads TGTGCCAGCAGCTTAGGCGGGAGGCGAGAGCAGTTCTTC. Protein sequence: CASSLGGRREQFF. The full variable domain, in which reference TRBV7-2 and TRBJ2-1 provide the parts outside the CDR3, is GAGVSQSPSNKVTEKGKDVELRCDPISGHTALYWYRQSLGQGLEFLIYFQGNSAPDKSGLPSDRFSAERTGGSVSTLTIQRTQQEDSAVYLCASSLGGRREQFFGPGTRLTVL.

The V gene is TRBV29-1, the J gene TRBJ2-1; 10 nucleotides line up with TRBD2. The CDR3 consists of 15 residues. The V segment lost 3 bases and the J segment 3 bases; nucleotides outside the gene matches: 5. Germline lookup yields CDR1 SQVTM and CDR2 ANQGSEA. The CDR3 loop reads CSVDGSGGVYNEQFF. The CDR3 coding sequence is TGCAGCGTTGATGGCAGCGGGGGGGTCTACAATGAGCAGTTCTTC.

This clonotype was observed a few times. The chain couples TRBV7-2 to TRBJ2-1; 8 positions agree with TRBD1. Germline trimming cut 2 bases from V and 2 bases from J; bases unmatched to any gene: 2. CDR1 SGHTA and CDR2 FQGNSA come from the germline V gene. There are 15 residues in the CDR3. The CDR3 loop is CASSLSQGAYNEQFF. In DNA, the CDR3 is TGTGCCAGCAGCTTATCACAGGGGGCCTACAATGAGCAGTTCTTC.

The chain employs TRBV20-1 and TRBJ2-3; D not resolved. The CDR3 covers 17 residues. Germline lookup yields CDR1 DFQATT and CDR2 SNEGSKA (reference sequence). Trimming stripped 3 bases from V and 2 bases from J, with 21 bases between. CDR3 bases: TGCAGTGCTAGGACCAGCGCTGGGTCAAGCCCCACAGATACGCAGTATTTT. Amino acids: CSARTSAGSSPTDTQYF.

This chain joins TRBV21-1 and TRBJ2-4; the table gives TRBD1 as D, unverified against the DNA. TRBV21-1 is given as a pseudogene. The CDR3 is 16 amino acids. The CDR3 coding sequence is TGTGCCAGCTTAGCATTCGATCGGGCGGCCAAAAACATTCAGTACTTC. Its translation: CASLAFDRAAKNIQYF.

The chain uses TRBV4-1 and TRBJ2-1; 11 nucleotides line up with TRBD1. Germline lookup yields CDR1 MGHRA and CDR2 YSYEKL. Trimming cost V 4 bases and J 6 bases; bases outside gene matches: 11. The CDR3 extends over 17 amino acids. The CDR3 sequence is CASSLGADRGRVNEQFF. CDR3 DNA sequence: TGCGCCAGCAGCCTCGGAGCGGACAGGGGGCGTGTCAATGAGCAGTTCTTC.

This chain links TRBV4-3 with TRBJ2-1; 7 bases fit TRBD2. This CDR3 spans 15 amino acids. CDR1 LGHNA and CDR2 YSLEER come from the germline V gene. The V segment lost 0 bases and the J segment 10 bases; nucleotides outside the gene matches: 9. The CDR3 nucleotides read TGCGCCAGCAGCCAAGAATGGGGGAGGGCCGCGGAGCAGTTCTTC. Amino acids: CASSQEWGRAAEQFF.

The chain combines TRBV10-3 with TRBJ2-7, with 9 bases lining up with TRBD1. Germline lookup yields CDR1 ENHRY and CDR2 SYGVKD. V dropped 4 bases and J dropped 2; count of bases not matched to a gene: 6. The CDR3 is made up of 15 amino acids. The DNA of the CDR3 is TGTGCCATCAGTGTGGACAGGGGTTACACCTACGAGCAGTACTTC. Amino acids: CAISVDRGYTYEQYF.

The gene calls are TRBV20-1 and TRBJ1-5; a possible D gene is TRBD1 (6 bases). V lost 2 bases and J lost 6, with 14 bases in between. CDR3 length: 14 residues. Germline CDR1 and CDR2: DFQATT and SNEGSKA (reference sequence). As DNA, the CDR3 is TGCAGTGCTAGAAACACCCTAGGGGGTCAGCCCCAGCATTTT. Translating it yields CSARNTLGGQPQHF.

This clonotype was detected only once. The chain joins TRBV5-1 to TRBJ2-1; 9 nucleotides align to TRBD1. The CDR3 runs 15 residues. V lost 4 bases and J lost 5; bases outside the gene matches: 7. Per the germline V gene, CDR1 is SGHRS and CDR2 is YFSETQ. This CDR3 is CASSLGTGNHNEQFF. The DNA for the CDR3 is TGCGCCAGCAGCCTCGGGACAGGGAATCACAATGAGCAGTTCTTC.

CDR3 bases: TGTGCCAGCAGCTTGGGTGATGGGATGGACACTGAAGCTTTCTTT. Its protein product is CASSLGDGMDTEAFF. This chain joins TRBV5-6 and TRBJ1-1; D not certain. V was pared by 0 bases and J by 3 bases, with 12 bases between. The length of the CDR3 is 15 residues. Germline CDR1 reads SGHDT; CDR2 reads YYEEEE.

V gene TRBV12-3 or TRBV12-4 combines with J gene TRBJ2-3; tentative D call: TRBD1 (6 bases). The ends were cut back, 5 bases at V and 11 bases at J, with 17 bases in the middle. CDR3 length: 13 amino acids. The CDR3 bases are TGTGCCAGCAGTAGAGTGGGGGCGGATGTGCAGTATTTT. Translated, it gives CASSRVGADVQYF.

V usage is TRBV3-1 and J usage is TRBJ2-1; D is unresolved. The CDR3 sequence is 13 residues long. Germline assignment: CDR1 LGHDT and CDR2 YNNKEL (reference sequence). V shed 0 bases and J shed 12 bases, with 12 bases lying between them. CDR3 sequence: CASSQDWACGQFF. CDR3 DNA sequence: TGTGCCAGCAGCCAAGATTGGGCATGTGGGCAGTTCTTC.

The chain combines TRBV11-2 with TRBJ1-4, with 7 bases identical to TRBD1. J lost 7 bases, V lost 3 bases, and 17 bases had no gene match. Per the germline V gene, CDR1 is SGHAT and CDR2 is FQNNGV. This CDR3 comprises 18 residues. Here the CDR3 reads CASSLLPGGDSGSEKLFF. The CDR3, as DNA: TGTGCCAGCAGCTTGTTGCCAGGGGGGGATTCGGGTAGTGAAAAACTGTTTTTT.

The table lists this clonotype with a count of one. This chain connects TRBV12-5 to TRBJ1-2; 7 bases fit TRBD1. The junction had 6 bases not matched to a gene; V was cut back by 6 bases and J by 2 bases. CDR1 and CDR2 (germline): LGHNT, FRNRAP. The CDR3 is 14 residues long. The CDR3 region is CASGTGTENYGYTF. As DNA, the CDR3 is TGTGCTAGTGGAACCGGGACAGAGAACTATGGCTACACCTTC.

The CDR3 sequence is CASSPPGRGHTF. The CDR3 nucleotides read TGTGCCAGCAGCCCTCCGGGGCGCGGCCACACCTTC. The chain links TRBV28 to TRBJ1-2; D might be TRBD1 (5 bases). V lost 6 bases and J lost 12, with 17 bases in between. Germline CDR1 is MDHEN and CDR2 is SYDVKM. The CDR3 sequence is 12 residues long.

The chain couples TRBV25-1 to TRBJ2-7; tentative D call: TRBD1 (6 bases). V lost 6 bases and J 3 bases, leaving 15 bases between the germline ends. CDR1 is MGHDK and CDR2 is SYGVNS in the germline V gene. The CDR3 loop spans 14 amino acids. The CDR3 bases are TGTGCCAGCAGCGAACAGGGTTGGGGCTACGAGCAGTACTTC. The encoded protein is CASSEQGWGYEQYF.

The J gene is TRBJ1-5, the V gene TRBV9; maybe TRBD1 (5 bases). CDR3 length equals 13 residues. CDR1 is SGDLS and CDR2 is YYNGEE in the germline V gene. Trimming left V 0 bases short and J 5 bases short, with 6 bases between. CDR3 DNA sequence: TGTGCCAGCAGCGTAGTGGGGGATCAGCCCCAGCATTTT. Translating gives CASSVVGDQPQHF.

In its sample, this clonotype was seen a few times. The chain has TRBV10-3 and TRBJ2-2; 12 nucleotides agree with TRBD2. The ends lost 10 bases at V and 2 bases at J; junction bases unmatched: 8. CDR3 length: 16 residues. Germline values: CDR1 ENHRY, CDR2 SYGVKD. DNA for the CDR3: TGTGCCACCCAACCTAGCGGGGGGGTAAACACCGGGGAGCTGTTTTTT. Translating gives CATQPSGGVNTGELFF.

The chain links TRBV27 to TRBJ2-4; 10 bases are shared with TRBD1. Near its end, the DNA agrees better with TRBJ2-7, so the J call may be wrong. The CDR3 is 16 amino acids. CDR1 is MNHEY, CDR2 SMNVEV, per germline (reference sequence). The CDR3 loop is CASSLGAGQGFYEQYF. Here the CDR3 DNA reads TGTGCCAGCAGTTTAGGGGCGGGACAGGGGTTCTACGAGCAGTACTTC.

J is TRBJ2-5 and V is TRBV6-5; a possible D gene is TRBD2 (6 bases). Germline CDR1 is MNHEY and CDR2 is SVGAGI. The CDR3 sequence is 14 residues long. Trimming removed 4 bases from V and 5 bases from J, with 14 bases in between. Written as DNA, the CDR3 is TGTGCCAGCAGTTTAGGAGGGCCGATCGAGACCCAGTACTTC. Translation: CASSLGGPIETQYF.

Regarding this clonotype: One end of the junction is discordant with germline, which a read error may explain. V and J are TRBV6-1 and TRBJ2-7; 9 bases line up with TRBD1. Germline V CDR1 and CDR2: MNHNS, SASEGT. The CDR3 loop spans 14 amino acids. The CDR3 DNA follows: TGTGCCAACAGTGAAGTGGGACAGGGTGATATGGAGTACTTC. Its protein product is CANSEVGQGDMEYF.

The genes are TRBV7-9 and TRBJ2-7; D is perhaps TRBD1 (6 bases). V lost 5 bases, J lost 2 bases, and 22 bases lay in between. This CDR3 is 17 amino acids long. Per the germline V gene, CDR1 is SEHNR and CDR2 is FQNEAQ (reference sequence). The CDR3 loop reads CASSIPTDGQRTYEQYF. CDR3 nucleotide sequence: TGTGCCAGCAGCATACCAACGGACGGACAGCGGACCTACGAGCAGTACTTC.

J is TRBJ2-1 and V is TRBV12-3 or TRBV12-4; D is unresolved. Between the trimmed V and J ends, which lost 7 bases and 8 bases, there was a span of 9 bases. The CDR3 has 11 amino acids. The CDR3 sequence is CASTNADEQFF. The CDR3 DNA reads as TGTGCCAGCACCAACGCCGATGAGCAGTTCTTC.